These T cell receptor beta chains were read from a single sample in a study of cytomegalovirus exposure and HLA in healthy donors. Sequencing was performed with immunoSEQ multiplex PCR; in TCRdb, only in-frame clones are kept and a portion is missing. The sample yields about 160,000 clones, roughly 89% seen once. Sequenced sample: PBMCs. The receptor source for this set is a woman aged 25 to 39 in good health and CMV-seronegative. Both conserved end residues are part of each CDR3. A D gene is named only where the DNA matches it firmly. A clone size is listed for some rows: how often the clone was seen (once, few, many), or a class if it is expanded.

abundance: NA
v_gene: TRBV5-1
d_gene: TRBD1
j_gene: TRBJ1-6
CDR3aa: CASSGTTGWNSPLHF
CDR3nt: TGCGCCAGCAGCGGCACGACAGGGTGGAATTCACCCCTCCACTTT

abundance: NA
v_gene: TRBV7-2
d_gene: NA
j_gene: TRBJ2-1
CDR3aa: CASSLGPENEQFF
CDR3nt: TGTGCCAGCAGCTTAGGGCCGGAGAATGAGCAGTTCTTC

abundance: NA
v_gene: TRBV19
d_gene: TRBD2
j_gene: TRBJ2-7
CDR3aa: CASSSGLAGYEQYF
CDR3nt: TGTGCCAGTAGTTCGGGACTAGCGGGGTACGAGCAGTACTTC

abundance: once
v_gene: TRBV28
d_gene: NA
j_gene: TRBJ2-7
CDR3aa: CASSKTGPPYEQYF
CDR3nt: TGTGCCAGCAGCAAGACAGGTCCCCCTTACGAGCAGTACTTC

abundance: NA
v_gene: TRBV4-1
d_gene: NA
j_gene: TRBJ1-5
CDR3aa: CASSQEGGDQPQHF
CDR3nt: TGCGCCAGCAGCCAAGAGGGAGGGGATCAGCCCCAGCATTTT

abundance: NA
v_gene: TRBV6-1
d_gene: NA
j_gene: TRBJ2-3
CDR3aa: CASSDTAVVTDTQYF
CDR3nt: TGTGCCAGCAGCGATACAGCAGTCGTCACAGATACGCAGTATTTT

abundance: once
v_gene: TRBV5-4
d_gene: TRBD2
j_gene: TRBJ2-7
CDR3aa: CASSSREAYEQYF
CDR3nt: TGTGCCAGCAGCTCGCGGGAGGCATACGAGCAGTACTTC

abundance: NA
v_gene: TRBV18
d_gene: NA
j_gene: TRBJ1-3
CDR3aa: CASSPSRQSGNTIYF
CDR3nt: TGTGCCAGCTCACCTTCACGACAGTCTGGAAACACCATATATTTT

abundance: NA
v_gene: TRBV28
d_gene: NA
j_gene: TRBJ2-7
CDR3aa: CASLPPWTDRPLYEQYF
CDR3nt: TGTGCCAGCCTGCCGCCATGGACAGACCGACCCCTCTACGAGCAGTACTTC

abundance: once
v_gene: TRBV2
d_gene: TRBD2
j_gene: TRBJ2-7
CDR3aa: CASSESASGRSGSYEQYF
CDR3nt: TGTGCCAGCAGTGAATCCGCTAGCGGGAGGAGCGGCTCCTACGAGCAGTACTTC

abundance: few
v_gene: TRBV5-6
d_gene: NA
j_gene: TRBJ2-1
CDR3aa: CASSLTVSEQFF
CDR3nt: TGTGCCAGCAGCCTTACAGTCAGCGAGCAGTTCTTC

abundance: NA
v_gene: TRBV6-5
d_gene: NA
j_gene: TRBJ2-7
CDR3aa: CASSYGNSYEQYF
CDR3nt: TGTGCCAGCAGTTACGGCAACTCCTACGAGCAGTACTTC

abundance: NA
v_gene: TRBV29-1
d_gene: NA
j_gene: TRBJ2-7
CDR3aa: CSVVTRATGIYEQYF
CDR3nt: TGCAGCGTCGTAACCCGGGCCACAGGGATCTACGAGCAGTACTTC

abundance: once
v_gene: TRBV30
d_gene: NA
j_gene: TRBJ1-2
CDR3aa: CAWNSYGVAGYTF
CDR3nt: TGTGCCTGGAACTCCTACGGGGTGGCTGGCTACACCTTC

abundance: NA
v_gene: TRBV5-1
d_gene: TRBD1
j_gene: TRBJ2-6
CDR3aa: CASSQNPGTGASGANVLTF
CDR3nt: TGCGCCAGCAGCCAGAACCCGGGGACAGGGGCCTCTGGGGCCAACGTCCTGACTTTC

abundance: NA
v_gene: TRBV6-5
d_gene: NA
j_gene: TRBJ1-2
CDR3aa: CASRPGGGALGGYTF
CDR3nt: TGTGCCAGCAGGCCCGGCGGTGGGGCCCTTGGGGGCTACACCTTC

abundance: NA
v_gene: TRBV5-1
d_gene: TRBD1
j_gene: TRBJ1-2
CDR3aa: CASSLGAVGQAGAGYTF
CDR3nt: TGCGCCAGCAGCTTGGGGGCTGTTGGACAGGCCGGGGCTGGCTACACCTTC

abundance: NA
v_gene: TRBV11-2
d_gene: TRBD1
j_gene: TRBJ1-1
CDR3aa: CASSFEPTGTNTEAFF
CDR3nt: TGTGCCAGCAGCTTTGAGCCGACAGGGACGAACACTGAAGCTTTCTTT

abundance: few
v_gene: TRBV4-1
d_gene: TRBD1
j_gene: TRBJ2-5
CDR3aa: CASSPDRVETQYF
CDR3nt: TGCGCCAGCAGCCCGGACAGGGTAGAGACCCAGTACTTC

abundance: NA
v_gene: TRBV7-2
d_gene: TRBD2
j_gene: TRBJ2-1
CDR3aa: CASSLAPASGGYNEQFF
CDR3nt: TGTGCCAGCAGCTTAGCGCCGGCTAGCGGGGGGTACAATGAGCAGTTCTTC

abundance: once
v_gene: TRBV27
d_gene: TRBD1
j_gene: TRBJ2-1
CDR3aa: CASSPRQGANNEQFF
CDR3nt: TGTGCCAGCAGTCCTCGACAGGGGGCTAATAATGAGCAGTTCTTC

abundance: NA
v_gene: TRBV2
d_gene: NA
j_gene: TRBJ2-3
CDR3aa: CASSEGGWGGTQYF
CDR3nt: TGTGCCAGCAGTGAAGGGGGTTGGGGGGGCACGCAGTATTTT

abundance: NA
v_gene: TRBV6-1
d_gene: NA
j_gene: TRBJ2-7
CDR3aa: CASSEQAAGWSYEQYF
CDR3nt: TGTGCCAGCAGTGAACAGGCGGCAGGGTGGTCATACGAGCAGTACTTC

abundance: NA
v_gene: TRBV4-1
d_gene: NA
j_gene: TRBJ1-2
CDR3aa: CASSQDRGNYGYTF
CDR3nt: TGCGCCAGCAGCCAAGATCGGGGAAACTATGGCTACACCTTC

abundance: NA
v_gene: TRBV15
d_gene: NA
j_gene: TRBJ1-6
CDR3aa: CATSRDGAAGDSPLHF
CDR3nt: TGTGCCACCAGCAGAGATGGGGCCGCGGGGGATTCACCCCTCCACTTT

abundance: once
v_gene: TRBV18
d_gene: TRBD1
j_gene: TRBJ2-7
CDR3aa: CASSTRQGAEKTYEQYF
CDR3nt: TGTGCCAGCTCAACAAGGCAGGGGGCGGAAAAGACCTACGAGCAGTACTTC

abundance: NA
v_gene: TRBV6-6
d_gene: NA
j_gene: TRBJ1-4
CDR3aa: CASSYGPVSEKLFF
CDR3nt: TGTGCCAGCAGTTACGGGCCGGTGAGCGAAAAACTGTTTTTT

abundance: NA
v_gene: TRBV9
d_gene: NA
j_gene: TRBJ1-1
CDR3aa: CASSGGGNTEAFF
CDR3nt: TGTGCCAGCAGCGGGGGGGGGAACACTGAAGCTTTCTTT

abundance: NA
v_gene: TRBV9
d_gene: NA
j_gene: TRBJ2-2
CDR3aa: CASSVNTGSGAGELFF
CDR3nt: TGTGCCAGCAGCGTTAATACAGGGTCAGGCGCCGGGGAGCTGTTTTTT

abundance: NA
v_gene: TRBV7-9
d_gene: TRBD2
j_gene: TRBJ2-2
CDR3aa: CASSFLTQRGNTGELFF
CDR3nt: TGTGCCAGCAGCTTCCTGACCCAGCGGGGGAACACCGGGGAGCTGTTTTTT

abundance: NA
v_gene: TRBV5-1
d_gene: TRBD2
j_gene: TRBJ2-7
CDR3aa: CASSLGGTSAYEQYF
CDR3nt: TGCGCCAGCAGCTTGGGTGGGACTAGCGCCTACGAGCAGTACTTC

abundance: NA
v_gene: TRBV5-1
d_gene: NA
j_gene: TRBJ2-5
CDR3aa: CASSLMTGRETQYF
CDR3nt: TGCGCCAGCAGCTTGATGACAGGGAGGGAGACCCAGTACTTC

abundance: NA
v_gene: TRBV4-1
d_gene: NA
j_gene: TRBJ2-1
CDR3aa: CASSFGLYNEQFF
CDR3nt: TGCGCCAGCAGCTTTGGACTGTACAATGAGCAGTTCTTC

abundance: NA
v_gene: TRBV4-3
d_gene: TRBD1
j_gene: TRBJ1-1
CDR3aa: CASSQVTGGNTEAFF
CDR3nt: TGCGCCAGCAGCCAAGTAACAGGGGGGAACACTGAAGCTTTCTTT

abundance: NA
v_gene: TRBV27
d_gene: TRBD2
j_gene: TRBJ2-3
CDR3aa: CASTPGLAGTDTQYF
CDR3nt: TGTGCCAGCACCCCGGGACTAGCGGGCACAGATACGCAGTATTTT

abundance: NA
v_gene: TRBV7-2
d_gene: TRBD2
j_gene: TRBJ2-7
CDR3aa: CASSLLGSGGEQYF
CDR3nt: TGTGCCAGCAGCTTATTGGGATCGGGGGGCGAGCAGTACTTC

abundance: NA
v_gene: TRBV13
d_gene: TRBD2
j_gene: TRBJ2-3
CDR3aa: CASSIGGASGVTDTQYF
CDR3nt: TGTGCCAGCAGCATAGGGGGGGCTAGCGGGGTGACAGATACGCAGTATTTT

abundance: NA
v_gene: TRBV7-7
d_gene: NA
j_gene: TRBJ2-5
CDR3aa: CASSLHTEETQYF
CDR3nt: TGTGCCAGCAGCTTGCACACAGAAGAGACCCAGTACTTC

abundance: once
v_gene: TRBV6-5
d_gene: TRBD1
j_gene: TRBJ1-2
CDR3aa: CASSLAGGLNYGYTF
CDR3nt: TGTGCCAGCAGTTTGGCAGGGGGGCTGAACTATGGCTACACCTTC

abundance: NA
v_gene: TRBV9
d_gene: TRBD2
j_gene: TRBJ2-7
CDR3aa: CASSVGGLAGLYEQYF
CDR3nt: TGTGCCAGCAGCGTAGGGGGACTAGCGGGACTCTACGAGCAGTACTTC

abundance: NA
v_gene: TRBV5-4
d_gene: TRBD1
j_gene: TRBJ2-5
CDR3aa: CASSFPGGVPYF
CDR3nt: TGTGCCAGCAGCTTTCCAGGGGGCGTCCCTTACTTC

abundance: NA
v_gene: TRBV2
d_gene: TRBD2
j_gene: TRBJ2-7
CDR3aa: CASRTSSGDYEQYF
CDR3nt: TGTGCCAGCAGAACGTCTAGCGGGGACTACGAGCAGTACTTC

abundance: NA
v_gene: TRBV5-1
d_gene: NA
j_gene: TRBJ2-3
CDR3aa: CASTREGVRTDTQYF
CDR3nt: TGCGCCAGCACAAGGGAGGGGGTGCGAACAGATACGCAGTATTTT

abundance: NA
v_gene: TRBV19
d_gene: NA
j_gene: TRBJ2-5
CDR3aa: CASRDLLALGETQYF
CDR3nt: TGTGCCAGTAGGGACTTACTAGCTTTGGGAGAGACCCAGTACTTC

abundance: NA
v_gene: TRBV5-1
d_gene: TRBD2
j_gene: TRBJ2-1
CDR3aa: CASSFLAGEGNEQFF
CDR3nt: TGCGCCAGCAGCTTCTTAGCGGGAGAGGGCAATGAGCAGTTCTTC

abundance: NA
v_gene: TRBV7-9
d_gene: TRBD2
j_gene: TRBJ2-3
CDR3aa: CASSSHSSGGDTQYF
CDR3nt: TGTGCCAGCAGCTCCCACAGCTCGGGGGGAGATACGCAGTATTTT

abundance: NA
v_gene: TRBV2
d_gene: TRBD1
j_gene: TRBJ1-3
CDR3aa: CASSEFGRGSGNTIYF
CDR3nt: TGTGCCAGCAGTGAGTTTGGCAGGGGGTCTGGAAACACCATATATTTT

abundance: NA
v_gene: TRBV5-1
d_gene: NA
j_gene: TRBJ1-1
CDR3aa: CASSLAGESNTEAFF
CDR3nt: TGCGCCAGCAGCTTGGCGGGGGAGTCGAACACTGAAGCTTTCTTT

abundance: NA
v_gene: TRBV6-1
d_gene: NA
j_gene: TRBJ2-7
CDR3aa: CASSEVWSSYEQYF
CDR3nt: TGTGCCAGCAGTGAAGTATGGAGCTCCTACGAGCAGTACTTC

abundance: NA
v_gene: TRBV5-1
d_gene: NA
j_gene: TRBJ1-2
CDR3aa: CASSLGENNYGYTF
CDR3nt: TGCGCCAGCAGCTTGGGCGAGAATAACTATGGCTACACCTTC

abundance: once
v_gene: TRBV27
d_gene: TRBD1
j_gene: TRBJ2-7
CDR3aa: CASSPWTGYYEQYF
CDR3nt: TGTGCCAGCAGTCCTTGGACAGGGTACTACGAGCAGTACTTC

abundance: NA
v_gene: TRBV27
d_gene: TRBD1
j_gene: TRBJ2-7
CDR3aa: CASSFGTGGGSYEQYF
CDR3nt: TGTGCCAGCAGTTTCGGGACAGGCGGCGGATCCTACGAGCAGTACTTC

abundance: NA
v_gene: TRBV7-7
d_gene: NA
j_gene: TRBJ2-5
CDR3aa: CASSPRLVSQETQYF
CDR3nt: TGTGCCAGCAGCCCGCGACTAGTTTCACAAGAGACCCAGTACTTC

abundance: NA
v_gene: TRBV19
d_gene: NA
j_gene: TRBJ1-1
CDR3aa: CASTFLLGGEAFF
CDR3nt: TGTGCCAGTACGTTTCTTCTGGGGGGTGAAGCTTTCTTT

abundance: NA
v_gene: TRBV7-9
d_gene: NA
j_gene: TRBJ1-1
CDR3aa: CASSLGGWHTEAFF
CDR3nt: TGTGCCAGCAGCTTGGGGGGATGGCACACTGAAGCTTTCTTT

abundance: few
v_gene: TRBV6-4
d_gene: TRBD2
j_gene: TRBJ2-5
CDR3aa: CASSPHRRGGSETQYF
CDR3nt: TGTGCCAGCAGTCCCCATAGGCGGGGGGGCAGTGAGACCCAGTACTTC

abundance: NA
v_gene: TRBV9
d_gene: NA
j_gene: TRBJ2-3
CDR3aa: CASSEGPLGTDTQYF
CDR3nt: TGTGCCAGCAGCGAGGGGCCGCTCGGCACAGATACGCAGTATTTT

abundance: NA
v_gene: TRBV4-1
d_gene: NA
j_gene: TRBJ2-5
CDR3aa: CASSLTLDRLLETQYF
CDR3nt: TGCGCCAGCAGCCTTACCTTAGACAGGCTCTTAGAGACCCAGTACTTC

abundance: NA
v_gene: TRBV5-1
d_gene: NA
j_gene: TRBJ2-1
CDR3aa: CASSLSPGRNEQFF
CDR3nt: TGCGCCAGCAGCTTGAGTCCAGGGCGGAATGAGCAGTTCTTC